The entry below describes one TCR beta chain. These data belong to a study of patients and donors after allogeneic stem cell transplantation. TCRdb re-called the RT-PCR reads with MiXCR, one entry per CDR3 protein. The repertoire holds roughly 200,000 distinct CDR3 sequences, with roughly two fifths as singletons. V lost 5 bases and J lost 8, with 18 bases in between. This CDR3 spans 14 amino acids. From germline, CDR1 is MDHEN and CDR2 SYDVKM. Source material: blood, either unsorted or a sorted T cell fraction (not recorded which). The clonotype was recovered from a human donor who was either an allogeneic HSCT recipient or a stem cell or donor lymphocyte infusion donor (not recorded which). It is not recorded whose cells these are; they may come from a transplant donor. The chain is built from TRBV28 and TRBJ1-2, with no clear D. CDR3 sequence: CASSPRGAPMGYTF. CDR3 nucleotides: TGTGCCAGCAGTCCCCGTGGAGCCCCTATGGGCTACACCTTC.